This TCR beta chain was documented in a study of shared clonotypes between healthy human individuals. Unmatched junction bases numbered 9, after V lost 0 bases and J lost 15 bases. CDR1 and CDR2 (germline): SQVTM, ANQGSEA. The CDR3 is 13 residues long. This clone was observed a single time. Unsorted samples used approximately 87 million PBMCs for genomic DNA. The authors ran the assay at deep level. Across several immunoSEQ plates, the genomic DNA of each subset was split evenly. Produced via immunoSEQ multiplex PCR; TCRdb's table is partial and in-frame only. The table shows about 470,000 clones, with 70% to 80% occurring only once.

The sequenced sample was PBMCs. This receptor was obtained from a woman aged 40 to 50 in good health. Some clones in this sample may be carry-over from other donors' samples. The chain joins TRBV29-1 to TRBJ2-1; 9 bases line up with TRBD2. This CDR3 is CSVEDASGVSGFF. As DNA, the CDR3 is TGCAGCGTTGAAGATGCTAGCGGGGTGTCGGGGTTCTTC.